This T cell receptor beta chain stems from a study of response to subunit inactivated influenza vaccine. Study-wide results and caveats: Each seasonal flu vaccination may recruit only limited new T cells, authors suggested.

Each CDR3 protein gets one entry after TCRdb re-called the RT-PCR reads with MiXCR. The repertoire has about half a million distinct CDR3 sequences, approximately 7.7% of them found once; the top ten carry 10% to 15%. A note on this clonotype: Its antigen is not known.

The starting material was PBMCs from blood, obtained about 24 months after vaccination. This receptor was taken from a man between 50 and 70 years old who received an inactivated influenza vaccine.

The CDR3 loop is CASSPGRFGSLDSGANVLTF. In DNA form, the CDR3 reads TGTGCCAGCAGCCCCGGGAGATTCGGCAGTTTAGACTCTGGGGCCAACGTCCTGACTTTC. The V call is TRBV6-2 or TRBV6-3, the J call TRBJ2-6; D is perhaps TRBD2 (6 bases). This CDR3 has 20 amino acids. Germline V gene sequence: CDR1 MNHEY, CDR2 SVGEGT. Between the trimmed V and J ends, which lost 6 bases and 0 bases, there was a span of 24 bases.